Listed below are T cell receptor beta chains from one sample, sequenced in a study of shared clonotypes between healthy human individuals. Only in-frame clones appear in the TCRdb table, and some are missing; sequencing was by immunoSEQ multiplex PCR. The sample shows around 610,000 clones, approximately 96% of them seen only once. The sequencing sample was made of naive CD8+ T cells sorted from blood. The receptors derive from a woman aged 25-40 years in good health. Both conserved end residues are part of each CDR3. D genes are given only for firm matches. The size entry is marked missing in some rows and otherwise reads once, few, many or a size class.

d_call	v_call	clone_size	j_call	cdr3_nt	cdr3_aa
-	TRBV9	-	TRBJ2-3	TGTGCCAGCAGCGCTAAGGGTACGCAGTATTTT	CASSAKGTQYF
TRBD2	TRBV7-8	-	TRBJ2-7	TGTGCCAGCAGCTTCCCCTATACTAGCGGGAGGACCTCCTACGAGCAGTACTTC	CASSFPYTSGRTSYEQYF
-	TRBV13	once	TRBJ2-3	TGTGCCAGCAGCTTACGACTGGATGGAGATACGCAGTATTTT	CASSLRLDGDTQYF
-	TRBV19	-	TRBJ2-1	TGTGCCAGTAGTATAGAGGGAGGTCGATACAATGAGCAGTTCTTC	CASSIEGGRYNEQFF
-	TRBV4-1	-	TRBJ2-2	TGCGCCAGCAGCCGTCAAGTGGGCGCCAGGGCCGGGGAGCTGTTTTTT	CASSRQVGARAGELFF
-	TRBV5-4	-	TRBJ2-2	TGTGCCAGCAGCCAAGGGGACGACGGAGGCCAAGGATGGACCGGGGAGCTGTTTTTT	CASSQGDDGGQGWTGELFF
-	TRBV30	-	TRBJ2-7	TGTGCCTGGAGTGTAGACCAGGCTTACGAGCAGTACTTC	CAWSVDQAYEQYF
-	TRBV13	-	TRBJ2-1	TGTGCCAGCAGCTTAGAATTCGCAGGGGATGAGCAGTTCTTC	CASSLEFAGDEQFF
-	TRBV6-5	once	TRBJ2-1	TGTGCCAGCGCTAAGTTGGCGTCCGATGAGCAGTTCTTC	CASAKLASDEQFF
TRBD1	TRBV7-9	-	TRBJ1-2	TGTGCCAGCAGCTCCGGACAGGGGGGACAATTTAACTATGGCTACACCTTC	CASSSGQGGQFNYGYTF
TRBD1	TRBV2	-	TRBJ2-1	TGTGCCAGCAGCGCAGGACAGGGGAGGCATGAGCAGTTCTTC	CASSAGQGRHEQFF
TRBD1	TRBV7-9	-	TRBJ1-2	TGTGCCAGCAGCTTAGGACAGGGATCCAACTATGGCTACACCTTC	CASSLGQGSNYGYTF
TRBD1	TRBV19	-	TRBJ1-5	TGTGCCAGTAACCCGGGACAGAGGGGACTCAATCAGCCCCAGCATTTT	CASNPGQRGLNQPQHF
-	TRBV19	-	TRBJ1-1	TGTGCCAGTAGTCCCGGGGGGTTGAACACTGAAGCTTTCTTT	CASSPGGLNTEAFF
-	TRBV19	-	TRBJ2-7	TGTGCCAGTAGTATCGACAGGTTTCCCTACGAGCAGTACTTC	CASSIDRFPYEQYF
TRBD2	TRBV27	-	TRBJ2-7	TGTGCCAGCAGTTTAGCGGGAGGACAAGAGCAGTACTTC	CASSLAGGQEQYF
TRBD1	TRBV2	-	TRBJ2-7	TGTGCCAGCAGAGCAGGGGGCGGTTACGAGCAGTACTTC	CASRAGGGYEQYF
TRBD1	TRBV19	-	TRBJ2-6	TGTGCCAGTAGTCCCAGGACAGGGGGGACTGGGGCCAACGTCCTGACTTTC	CASSPRTGGTGANVLTF
-	TRBV6-1	-	TRBJ2-5	TGTGCCAGCAGTGAAAGCCTGATCCGACAGGAGGGGATCCAAGAGACCCAGTACTTC	CASSESLIRQEGIQETQYF
-	TRBV29-1	-	TRBJ2-7	TGCAGCGTTGTGGCCCTGAGGGAGCAGTACTTC	CSVVALREQYF
-	TRBV4-2	-	TRBJ2-7	TGTGCCAGCAGCCAAGACGGGTACGAGCAGTACTTC	CASSQDGYEQYF
-	TRBV28	once	TRBJ1-2	TGTGCCAGCAGTTTAATGACCGAAAACTATGGCTACACCTTC	CASSLMTENYGYTF
TRBD2	TRBV27	-	TRBJ2-7	TGTGCCAGCAGTTTATCGCCGGGTAGCGGGACTATCTACGAGCAGTACTTC	CASSLSPGSGTIYEQYF
-	TRBV29-1	-	TRBJ2-5	TGCAGCGTCATAACCTTCCGGGGCCTAGAAGAGACCCAGTACTTC	CSVITFRGLEETQYF
TRBD2	TRBV4-2	-	TRBJ2-2	TGTGCCAGCAGCCAAGTAACGGCTAGCGGCCACGGGGAGCTGTTTTTT	CASSQVTASGHGELFF
-	TRBV4-1	-	TRBJ2-1	TGCGCCAGCAGCGCTCGGGCCGCGAGCTCCTACAATGAGCAGTTCTTC	CASSARAASSYNEQFF
TRBD2	TRBV7-2	-	TRBJ2-7	TGTGCCAGCAGCTATGGACTAGCGGGAGGCCCGTACGAGCAGTACTTC	CASSYGLAGGPYEQYF
-	TRBV27	-	TRBJ1-5	TGTGCCAGCAGTTTATCCGGGAGCAATCAGCCCCAGCATTTT	CASSLSGSNQPQHF
TRBD1	TRBV2	once	TRBJ2-7	TGTGCCAGCCGACCTAGTCCCGGGACAGGGAACGAGCAGTACTTC	CASRPSPGTGNEQYF
TRBD2	TRBV27	-	TRBJ2-7	TGTGCCAGCAGTTTTAGCGGGGAAGCCTACGAGCAGTACTTC	CASSFSGEAYEQYF
-	TRBV4-1	-	TRBJ1-4	TGCGCCAGCAGCCCAGGGGACCTTACAACTAATGAAAAACTGTTTTTT	CASSPGDLTTNEKLFF
-	TRBV4-1	-	TRBJ1-5	TGCGCCAGCAGCCAAGCTGGGGTGCAGCCCCAGCATTTT	CASSQAGVQPQHF
-	TRBV30	-	TRBJ2-1	TGTGCCTACTCGTATGAGACATACTACAATGAGCAGTTCTTC	CAYSYETYYNEQFF
TRBD1	TRBV6-4	once	TRBJ2-1	TGTGCCAGCAGGGCGGACAGGGGGTCGAGTGAGCAGTTCTTC	CASRADRGSSEQFF
-	TRBV7-9	-	TRBJ2-1	TGTGCCAGCAGCTTAGCGTCAGCGGCTGAGCAGTTCTTC	CASSLASAAEQFF
TRBD1	TRBV2	-	TRBJ1-2	TGTGCCAGCAGTGGGACAGGGGGCATAGGCTACACCTTC	CASSGTGGIGYTF
-	TRBV7-8	-	TRBJ2-7	TGTGCCAGCAGCGGCGACTATGACTACGAGCAGTACTTC	CASSGDYDYEQYF
-	TRBV5-6	-	TRBJ1-1	TGTGCCAGCAGCTTGTATCAGTTGAACACTGAAGCTTTCTTT	CASSLYQLNTEAFF
-	TRBV18	-	TRBJ2-1	TGTGCCAGCTCTCAAACAGGTTCCAGACCCTACAATGAGCAGTTCTTC	CASSQTGSRPYNEQFF
-	TRBV7-9	-	TRBJ2-7	TGTGCCAGCAGCTTGGGACTGTTTACTGACTTC	CASSLGLFTDF
TRBD1	TRBV28	-	TRBJ2-3	TGTGCCAGCAGTCCTCCCGGGACAGCCCCAGATACGCAGTATTTT	CASSPPGTAPDTQYF
-	TRBV18	-	TRBJ1-1	TGTGCCAGCTCACCGAGAGAGAGAGACTTGAACACTGAAGCTTTCTTT	CASSPRERDLNTEAFF
-	TRBV2	-	TRBJ1-2	TGTGCCAGCAGTGAACAGGATCTAGCTAACTATGGCTACACCTTC	CASSEQDLANYGYTF
TRBD2	TRBV7-9	-	TRBJ2-7	TGTGCCAGCAGCCCGGGGACTAGGTGGCCCTACGAGCAGTACTTC	CASSPGTRWPYEQYF
-	TRBV27	-	TRBJ1-2	TGTGCCAGCAGTCCAACGACGGGGGGAACCTATGGCTACACCTTC	CASSPTTGGTYGYTF
-	TRBV28	-	TRBJ1-1	TGTGCCAGCAGTTTAAGGGGCCTTAATGCTGAAGCTTTCTTT	CASSLRGLNAEAFF
-	TRBV29-1	-	TRBJ1-1	TGCAGCGTTGAAGATCTCCCCCAACCCCTGAACACTGAAGCTTTCTTT	CSVEDLPQPLNTEAFF
TRBD2	TRBV19	-	TRBJ2-2	TGTGCCAGTAGTTTATCCATTCCAACTAGCGGGAGAAGGATAAACACCGGGGAGCTGTTTTTT	CASSLSIPTSGRRINTGELFF
-	TRBV10-3	-	TRBJ2-1	TGTGCCATACATAATGAGCAGTTCTTC	CAIHNEQFF
-	TRBV5-6	-	TRBJ2-7	TGTGCCAGCAGCTTCTACAGGGCTTACGAGCAGTACTTC	CASSFYRAYEQYF
-	TRBV4-1	-	TRBJ2-7	TGCGCCAGCAGCCAAGGGGGCGCTAAACAGGGACATTTCGAGCAGTACTTC	CASSQGGAKQGHFEQYF
-	TRBV12-5	-	TRBJ1-1	TGTGCTAGTGAGGGATCCACTGAAGCTTTCTTT	CASEGSTEAFF
-	TRBV19	-	TRBJ2-1	TGTGCCAGTAGTATCGGGCCGTCCTCCTACAATGAGCAGTTCTTC	CASSIGPSSYNEQFF